Listed here are 15 T cell receptor beta chains from one sample, sequenced in a study of T-cell reconstitution after alpha-beta-depleted transplantation in children. Unique molecular identifiers were built into the TCRbeta library. TCRdb reprocessed the PCR reads with MiXCR, giving one entry per CDR3 protein. In the table there are approximately 230,000 distinct CDR3 sequences, approximately 24% of which are singletons. The starting material was PBMCs, mostly from graft donor cells, obtained 360 days after TCRalphabeta/CD19-depleted stem cell transplant. The receptor source for this set is a female patient aged 2-9 years who had a stem cell transplant for congenital amegakaryocytic thrombocytopenia, so the T cells may come from the graft donor.

Comments on this clonotype: A junction boundary mismatches the germline segment, possibly from a read error. The rearrangement uses TRBV24-1 and TRBJ2-6; maybe TRBD1 (5 bases). The germline gives CDR1 KGHDR, CDR2 SFDVKD. This CDR3 spans 16 amino acids. The CDR3 protein is CATSDPTGSGANGLTF. The CDR3 DNA follows: TGTGCCACCAGTGACCCAACAGGATCTGGGGCCAACGGCCTGACTTTC.

This rearrangement joins TRBV27 to TRBJ2-1; a possible D gene is TRBD1 (6 bases). V lost 2 bases to trimming and J lost 0 bases, with 23 bases between them. The CDR3 runs to 20 residues. Germline CDR1 is MNHEY and CDR2 is SMNVEV (reference sequence). CDR3 nucleotides: TGTGCCAGCAGTTTAGGCCAGGGACAAATAAGTCCAAGCTCCTACAATGAGCAGTTCTTC. It codes for CASSLGQGQISPSSYNEQFF.

Only a few counts were recorded for this clonotype. V gene TRBV27 combines with J gene TRBJ2-1; D is undetermined. Trimming stripped 4 bases from V and 0 bases from J, with 10 bases between. Germline CDR1 is MNHEY and CDR2 is SMNVEV (reference sequence). CDR3 length equals 15 residues. In DNA, the CDR3 is TGTGCCAGCAGTTCGGTTATGTCCTCCTACAATGAGCAGTTCTTC. This encodes CASSSVMSSYNEQFF.

There are many counts of this clonotype. The CDR3 DNA reads TGTGCCACCAGCAGAGATTGGGACCCCTCTGGAAACACCATATATTTT. This encodes CATSRDWDPSGNTIYF. The rearrangement links TRBV15 to TRBJ1-3; weak D call: TRBD1 (5 bases). CDR3 length equals 16 residues. The germline gives CDR1 LNHNV, CDR2 YYDKDF (reference sequence). The V gene lost 0 bases and the J gene lost 0 bases, with 9 bases spanning the gap.

This clonotype occurred a few times. This chain uses TRBV12-3 or TRBV12-4 with TRBJ2-2; D may be TRBD1 or TRBD2 (5 bases each). The ends were cut back, 6 bases at V and 1 base at J, with 12 bases in the middle. The CDR3 is made up of 15 amino acids. The CDR3 reads CASSPGPLNTGELFF. In DNA form, the CDR3 reads TGTGCCAGCAGCCCGGGACCGTTGAACACCGGGGAGCTGTTTTTT.

This clonotype was seen only a few times. This chain uses TRBV7-9 with TRBJ2-3, with D tentatively TRBD2 (6 bases). V dropped 1 base and J dropped 0 bases, with 14 bases sitting between them. Germline assignment: CDR1 SEHNR and CDR2 FQNEAQ (reference sequence). This CDR3 contains 17 residues. The CDR3 reads CASSLVSGGRSTDTQYF. CDR3 coding DNA: TGTGCCAGCAGCTTAGTTTCCGGGGGTCGCAGCACAGATACGCAGTATTTT.

This clonotype occurred a few times. The chain combines TRBV2 with TRBJ2-5, with a possible D match to TRBD2 (5 bases). This CDR3 region has 11 residues. The V end was cut by 7 bases, the J end by 8 bases, with 11 bases between. Germline V gives CDR1 SNHLY, CDR2 FYNNEI. CDR3 coding DNA: TGTGCCAGCATGGACTCGGCAACCCAGTACTTC. Translating it yields CASMDSATQYF.

The sample holds many counts of this clonotype. The chain uses TRBV12-3 or TRBV12-4 and TRBJ1-1, with D uncertain. V lost 5 bases and J lost 4, with 14 bases in between. The CDR3 has 14 amino acids. The CDR3 reads CASSPAFDSTEAFF. As DNA, the CDR3 is TGTGCCAGCAGTCCGGCGTTTGATAGCACTGAAGCTTTCTTT.

This clonotype was seen many times. The rearrangement joins TRBV10-3 to TRBJ2-7; 10 bases match TRBD2. Looked up from germline, CDR1 is ENHRY and CDR2 is SYGVKD. The CDR3 loop spans 14 amino acids. The V segment lost 8 bases and the J segment 1 base; nucleotides outside the gene matches: 5. The CDR3 loop reads CAISGTSASYEQYF. CDR3 DNA sequence: TGTGCCATCTCTGGGACTAGCGCATCCTACGAGCAGTACTTC.

CDR3 in amino acids: CASSLVASGGELFF. The CDR3 DNA reads TGTGCCAGCAGCTTAGTGGCTAGCGGCGGGGAGCTGTTTTTT. The V gene is TRBV11-2, the J gene TRBJ2-2; TRBD2 matches at 7 bases. This CDR3 comprises 14 residues. Germline V gene sequence: CDR1 SGHAT, CDR2 FQNNGV. V gave up 1 base and J gave up 7 bases; unmatched junction bases: 3.

The V call is TRBV6-5, the J call TRBJ2-5, with D tentatively TRBD2 (6 bases). Germline values: CDR1 MNHEY, CDR2 SVGAGI. There are 17 residues in the CDR3. Trimming stripped 2 bases from V and 1 base from J, with 17 bases between. The CDR3 loop is CASSYVEGAAFQETQYF. The CDR3 nucleotides are TGTGCCAGCAGTTACGTGGAGGGTGCGGCGTTCCAAGAGACCCAGTACTTC.

This clonotype has only a few counts. This sequence joins TRBV2 and TRBJ1-6; D remains unclear. V was cut by 8 bases and J by 10 bases, with 9 bases left in between. In germline, CDR1 is SNHLY, CDR2 FYNNEI. The CDR3 has 11 residues. Here the CDR3 DNA reads TGTGCCAGCGCCGTCTCATCACCCCTCCACTTT. Its translation: CASAVSSPLHF. Full variable domain (rest looked up from reference TRBV2 and TRBJ1-6): EPEVTQTPSHQVTQMGQEVILRCVPISNHLYFYWYRQILGQKVEFLVSFYNNEISEKSEIFDDQFSVERPDGSNFTLKIRSTKLEDSAMYFCASAVSSPLHFGNGTRLTVT.

This rearrangement joins TRBV4-1 to TRBJ2-3; the D is unclear. This CDR3 has 16 amino acids. Germline values: CDR1 MGHRA, CDR2 YSYEKL. V dropped 1 base and J dropped 2 bases, with 13 bases sitting between them. DNA of the CDR3: TGCGCCAGCAGCCAAGTAGACATGGTAGCCACAGATACGCAGTATTTT. It yields the protein CASSQVDMVATDTQYF.

This sequence joins TRBV6-1 and TRBJ2-1; 11 positions agree with TRBD2. The germline V gene encodes CDR1 MNHNS and CDR2 SASEGT. The CDR3 runs 15 residues. J lost 8 bases, V lost 6 bases, and 9 bases had no gene match. The CDR3 nucleotides are TGTGCCAGCAGCCGACTAGCGGGGAGAATCTATGAGCAGTTCTTC. Translation: CASSRLAGRIYEQFF.

This CDR3 reads CASSLNVVAVSYNEQFF. The CDR3, as DNA: TGCGCCAGCAGCTTAAATGTCGTGGCGGTCTCCTACAATGAGCAGTTCTTC. The V gene is TRBV5-1, the J gene TRBJ2-1; no definite D call. Per the germline V gene, CDR1 is SGHRS and CDR2 is YFSETQ. This CDR3 has 17 residues. Trimming shortened V by 2 bases and J by 0 bases, and 15 bases separated the two germline ends.